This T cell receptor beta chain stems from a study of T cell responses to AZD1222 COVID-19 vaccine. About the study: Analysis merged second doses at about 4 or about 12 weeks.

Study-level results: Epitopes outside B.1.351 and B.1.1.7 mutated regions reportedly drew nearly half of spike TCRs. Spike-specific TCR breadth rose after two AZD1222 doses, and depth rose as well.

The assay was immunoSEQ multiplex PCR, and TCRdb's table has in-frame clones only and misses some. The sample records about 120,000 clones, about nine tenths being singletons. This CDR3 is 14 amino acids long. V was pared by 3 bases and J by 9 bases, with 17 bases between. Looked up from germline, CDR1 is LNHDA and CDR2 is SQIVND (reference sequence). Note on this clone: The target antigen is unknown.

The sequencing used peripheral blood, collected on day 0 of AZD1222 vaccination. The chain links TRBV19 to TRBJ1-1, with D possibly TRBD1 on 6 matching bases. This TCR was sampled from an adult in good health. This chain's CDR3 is CASSMVPAGAQAFF. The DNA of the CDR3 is TGTGCCAGTAGTATGGTCCCGGCAGGGGCCCAAGCTTTCTTT.